The TCR beta chain described here comes from a study of blood T cell repertoires in COVID-19. Study as a whole: Researchers got acute and convalescent COVID-19 samples from the United States, Italy and Spain. Sources were T cells, B-cell-depleted T cells, or PBMCs; the material itself was cDNA or gDNA.

This CDR3 is 13 amino acids long. Trimming cost V 2 bases and J 5 bases; bases outside gene matches: 3. From germline, CDR1 is KGHSH and CDR2 LQKENI. In the authors' methods: The assay estimated nucleated cells by amplifying reference gene primers. Repertoires were generated with immunoSEQ multiplex PCR, while TCRdb's copy carries only in-frame clones and drops some. D and trimming were read from the DNA, whereas the V and J calls and clone size are those reported in that table. The data hold approximately 200,000 clones, with 70% to 90% observed a single time. This clone was recorded once. Sequenced input: peripheral blood. The clonotype was recovered from a woman between 50 and 59 years old with acute or convalescent COVID-19. J is TRBJ2-7 and V is TRBV18; 7 bases align to TRBD2. The CDR3 sequence: CASSPGGEDEQYF. CDR3 nucleotides: TGTGCCAGCTCACCAGGGGGGGAAGACGAGCAGTACTTC.